This T cell receptor (beta chain) was documented in a study of T cell responses to AZD1222 COVID-19 vaccine. TCRdb's copy holds only in-frame clones and misses some; the assay was immunoSEQ multiplex PCR. This table holds 90,000 to 120,000 clones, about nine tenths found once. V was cut by 10 bases and J by 2 bases, with 14 bases left in between. The germline V gene encodes CDR1 MNHNY and CDR2 SVGAGI (reference sequence). CDR3 size: 13 residues. Sample: peripheral blood, taken 28 days after the second dose of the MenACWY control vaccine. This clonotype was obtained from an adult who received the MenACWY meningococcal vaccine as a control. The J gene is TRBJ1-2, the V gene TRBV6-6, with D perhaps TRBD1 (5 bases). The CDR3 loop reads CATSPGQNYGYTF. DNA of the CDR3: TGTGCCACCTCCCCAGGGCAAAACTATGGCTACACCTTC.